This TCR beta chain was recovered during a study of cytomegalovirus exposure and HLA in healthy donors. Study-wide background: According to later analysis, the same platform produced the 120 validation and over 600 first-cohort repertoires.

Study-level points and caveats: Among TCR beta chains, those listed as cytomegalovirus-associated numbered under 200.

Libraries were prepared by immunoSEQ multiplex PCR; TCRdb keeps only in-frame clonotypes and omits some of them. The data contain 110,000 or so clones, around 85% of them singletons. Of note for this clone: Antigen specificity is unknown.

The CDR3 runs to 16 residues. Germline V gene data show CDR1 as SGHTA and CDR2 as FQGNSA. The V and J ends lost 5 bases and 8 bases respectively, with 22 bases between them. These donors were members of the roughly 120-subject validation cohort, a group separate from the approximately 700-subject first cohort. The sample consisted of PBMCs. The sequence was obtained from a woman aged 18-35 years in good health and CMV-seronegative. This chain joins TRBV7-2 and TRBJ2-1; tentative D call: TRBD2 (6 bases). CDR3 in amino acids: CASSSFEGLLRDEQFF. The DNA of the CDR3 is TGTGCCAGCAGCAGCTTTGAGGGACTCCTGCGGGATGAGCAGTTCTTC.